The 25 T cell receptor beta chains listed next were all sequenced from one sample in a study of control samples from healthy donors and cancer patients. The protocol was immunoSEQ multiplex PCR, while the TCRdb copy is restricted to in-frame clones and leaves out a portion. This table has under 85,000 clones, under 95% appearing once. Sequenced sample: PBMCs. All receptors come from a woman aged 40 to 50 with lung cancer.

The rearrangement links TRBV3-1 (or the pseudogene TRBV3-2) to TRBJ1-4; the D gene is possibly TRBD1 (6 bases). The germline CDR1 and CDR2 sequences are LGHDT and YNNKEL (reference sequence). This CDR3 comprises 12 residues. V lost 4 bases, J lost 11 bases, and 11 bases lay in between. CDR3 loop: CASSPRQEKLFF. CDR3 coding DNA: TGTGCCAGCAGCCCTCGACAGGAGAAACTGTTTTTT.

The chain couples TRBV5-8 to TRBJ1-3; TRBD1 agrees at 9 bases. This CDR3 is built from 20 residues. The germline V gene has CDR1 SGHTS and CDR2 YDEGEE. Trimming removed 1 base from V and 0 bases from J; junction bases left unmatched: 14. CDR3 coding DNA: TGTGCCAGCAGCTTGTTCGGCGGGACAGGGTCCCTTTACTCTGGAAACACCATATATTTT. Translated, it gives CASSLFGGTGSLYSGNTIYF. Combining the CDR3 with reference TRBV5-8 and TRBJ1-3 gives the whole variable domain EAGVTQSPTHLIKTRGQQATLRCSPISGHTSVYWYQQALGLGLQFLLWYDEGEERNRGNFPPRFSGRQFPNYSSELNVNALELEDSALYLCASSLFGGTGSLYSGNTIYFGEGSWLTVV.

The J gene is TRBJ2-7, the V gene TRBV2, with no clear D. The germline V gene has CDR1 SNHLY and CDR2 FYNNEI. Trimming stripped 7 bases from V and 4 bases from J, with 8 bases between. The CDR3 is 11 amino acids. CDR3 in amino acids: CASKQEYEQYF. In DNA form, the CDR3 reads TGTGCCAGCAAGCAAGAATACGAGCAGTACTTC.

This chain joins TRBV4-1 and TRBJ2-3, with D maybe TRBD2 (6 bases). The V gene's germline CDR1 is MGHRA and CDR2 YSYEKL. Trimming removed 2 bases at V and 0 bases at J, with 9 bases between. The CDR3 loop spans 15 amino acids. The CDR3 loop reads CASSQRLVSTDTQYF. DNA of the CDR3: TGCGCCAGCAGCCAACGACTAGTGAGCACAGATACGCAGTATTTT.

This clone was observed a few times. V usage is TRBV7-6 and J usage is TRBJ1-1; TRBD1 aligns across 9 bases. Trimming cost V 1 base and J 0 bases; bases outside gene matches: 3. CDR1 and CDR2 (germline): SGHVS, FNYEAQ. The CDR3 totals 16 residues. CDR3 coding DNA: TGTGCCAGCAGCTTAGGGGGGGACAGGGTGAACACTGAAGCTTTCTTT. Encoded protein: CASSLGGDRVNTEAFF.

The chain carries TRBV5-1 and TRBJ1-3; D gene ambiguous. The V end lost 4 bases, the J end lost 3 bases, and 5 bases lay between the germline ends. Germline V CDR1 and CDR2: SGHRS, YFSETQ. The CDR3 covers 12 residues. The CDR3 loop is CASSDRGNTIYF. In DNA form, the CDR3 reads TGCGCCAGCAGCGACCGTGGAAACACCATATATTTT.

The V call is TRBV9, the J call TRBJ2-7, with D perhaps being TRBD1 or TRBD2 (5 bases each). The CDR3 covers 16 residues. CDR1 is SGDLS and CDR2 is YYNGEE in the germline V gene. Trimming pared 5 bases from V and 3 bases from J, leaving 21 bases between. The CDR3 loop reads CASSGGSRDFNYEQYF. CDR3 sequence (DNA): TGTGCCAGCAGTGGGGGTAGCAGGGATTTTAACTACGAGCAGTACTTC. Combining the CDR3 with reference TRBV9 and TRBJ2-7 gives the whole variable domain DSGVTQTPKHLITATGQRVTLRCSPRSGDLSVYWYQQSLDQGLQFLIQYYNGEERAKGNILERFSAQQFPDLHSELNLSSLELGDSALYFCASSGGSRDFNYEQYFGPGTRLTVT.

The chain links TRBV5-1 to TRBJ1-2; D is perhaps TRBD1 (5 bases). This CDR3 has 14 residues. In germline, CDR1 is SGHRS, CDR2 YFSETQ. The V gene lost 4 bases and the J gene lost 5 bases, with 15 bases spanning the gap. The CDR3 loop reads CASSKTGTDYGYTF. For the CDR3, the DNA is TGCGCCAGCAGCAAGACCGGGACGGATTATGGCTACACCTTC.

The V gene is TRBV2, the J gene TRBJ1-6, with D possibly being TRBD1 (5 bases). Trimming took off 8 bases at V and 5 bases at J, with 10 bases between the two ends. Germline CDR1 and CDR2: SNHLY and FYNNEI. The CDR3 is 13 amino acids. The CDR3 sequence: CASRRGDNSPLHF. CDR3 bases: TGTGCCAGCCGACGGGGGGATAATTCACCCCTCCACTTT.

This sequence joins TRBV19 and TRBJ1-5; 9 bases are a match to TRBD1. Looked up from germline, CDR1 is LNHDA and CDR2 is SQIVND (reference sequence). Trimming removed 4 bases from V and 4 bases from J; junction bases left unmatched: 5. The CDR3 totals 15 residues. The CDR3 nucleotides are TGTGCCAGTAGTACCTGGGGACAGGGAAATCAGCCCCAGCATTTT. Amino acid sequence: CASSTWGQGNQPQHF.

The V call is TRBV7-9, the J call TRBJ1-6, with D uncertain. Trimming removed 2 bases at V and 15 bases at J, with 11 bases between. In germline, CDR1 is SEHNR, CDR2 FQNEAQ (reference sequence). This CDR3 spans 12 amino acids. CDR3 sequence: CASSLSLEHLHF. In nucleotides, the CDR3 is TGTGCCAGCAGCTTAAGTCTGGAGCACCTCCACTTT.

The CDR3: CASSAENSYNSPLHF. As DNA, the CDR3 is TGTGCCAGCAGCGCCGAGAATAGCTATAATTCACCCCTCCACTTT. V gene TRBV11-2 combines with J gene TRBJ1-6; D is ambiguous. Trimming removed 5 bases from V and 3 bases from J, with 11 bases in between. Germline values: CDR1 SGHAT, CDR2 FQNNGV. The CDR3 spans 15 residues.

The chain is built from TRBV4-1 and TRBJ1-1, with 7 bases identical to TRBD1. CDR1 MGHRA and CDR2 YSYEKL come from the germline V gene. The V segment lost 4 bases and the J segment 5 bases; nucleotides outside the gene matches: 10. CDR3 length: 15 amino acids. CDR3 region: CASSPLEQGRTEAFF. Here the CDR3 DNA reads TGCGCCAGCAGCCCCCTAGAACAGGGGAGAACTGAAGCTTTCTTT.

The rearrangement links TRBV20-1 to TRBJ1-1; the D gene is possibly TRBD1 (6 bases). CDR1 and CDR2 from the germline V gene are DFQATT and SNEGSKA (reference sequence). The CDR3 sequence is 11 residues long. Trimming took 4 bases from V and 8 from J, leaving 11 bases between them. This CDR3 is CSATQGREAFF. The CDR3 DNA sequence: TGCAGTGCTACCCAGGGGCGAGAAGCTTTCTTT.

The chain is built from TRBV5-1 and TRBJ1-2; D might be TRBD1 (6 bases). The germline V and J ends were trimmed by 1 base and 8 bases, with 15 bases remaining between them. The germline CDR1 and CDR2 sequences are SGHRS and YFSETQ. This CDR3 has 14 amino acids. The CDR3 DNA reads as TGCGCCAGCAGCTTGCTTACAGGGTCTTACGGCTACACCTTC. As protein: CASSLLTGSYGYTF.

The chain joins TRBV6-6 to TRBJ1-2, with D tentatively TRBD1 (5 bases). With 6 bases removed from V and 0 bases from J, the gap between germline ends came to 11 bases. This CDR3 is 14 amino acids long. CDR1 and CDR2 from the germline V gene are MNHNY and SVGAGI (reference sequence). CDR3 loop: CASSEQATNYGYTF. CDR3 nucleotides: TGTGCCAGCAGCGAACAGGCGACTAACTATGGCTACACCTTC.

This clone was observed a single time. The chain joins TRBV10-3 to TRBJ2-7, with D tentatively TRBD1 (6 bases). Germline CDR1 and CDR2: ENHRY and SYGVKD. CDR3 size: 14 residues. Trimming took 0 bases from V and 6 from J, leaving 12 bases between them. CDR3 amino acids: CAISESEQGPEQYF. CDR3 DNA sequence: TGTGCCATCAGTGAGTCCGAACAGGGCCCCGAGCAGTACTTC.

The chain combines TRBV27 with TRBJ2-5; no clear D gene. V lost 3 bases, J lost 4 bases, and 12 bases lay in between. Germline CDR1 MNHEY, CDR2 SMNVEV (reference sequence). The CDR3 is made up of 14 amino acids. This chain's CDR3 is CASSLLPFAETQYF. The CDR3 bases are TGTGCCAGCAGTTTGTTACCGTTCGCAGAGACCCAGTACTTC.

This rearrangement joins TRBV6-5 to TRBJ2-3; unclear D gene. CDR1 is MNHEY, CDR2 SVGAGI, per germline. This CDR3 comprises 15 residues. Trimming took 4 bases from V and 1 from J, leaving 12 bases between them. The CDR3 nucleotides are TGTGCCAGCAGTTGGGGTTTGCGCGGCACAGATACGCAGTATTTT. Translated, it gives CASSWGLRGTDTQYF.

The chain uses TRBV7-9 and TRBJ2-1; the match to TRBD2 covers 7 bases. V shed 0 bases, J shed 1 base, and the junction held 3 bases outside the gene matches. This CDR3 has 16 amino acids. The germline V gene has CDR1 SEHNR and CDR2 FQNEAQ (reference sequence). CDR3 DNA sequence: TGTGCCAGCAGCTTAGCAGCGGGGACGTCCTACAATGAGCAGTTCTTC. Encoded protein: CASSLAAGTSYNEQFF.

The rearrangement links TRBV29-1 to TRBJ1-1; tentative D call: TRBD1 (6 bases). Trimming took 6 bases from V and 1 from J, leaving 12 bases between them. The CDR3 contains 13 residues. Per germline, CDR1 SQVTM and CDR2 ANQGSEA. CDR3 DNA sequence: TGCAGCGTGGGGGGGGCGGCGAACACTGAAGCTTTCTTT. This codes for CSVGGAANTEAFF.

The rearrangement joins TRBV3-1 (or the pseudogene TRBV3-2) to TRBJ1-1, with 7 bases matching TRBD1. The CDR3 consists of 16 residues. Germline V gene sequence: CDR1 LGHDT, CDR2 YNNKEL (reference sequence). Trimming removed 4 bases from V and 1 base from J; junction bases left unmatched: 9. CDR3 in DNA: TGTGCCAGCAGCCCTACCGAGGGGGCGCAGAACACTGAAGCTTTCTTT. This translates into CASSPTEGAQNTEAFF.

The J gene is TRBJ1-3, the V gene TRBV7-8; D ambiguous. Trimming pared 4 bases from V and 2 bases from J, leaving 12 bases between. The CDR3 is 15 residues long. Germline lookup yields CDR1 SGHVS and CDR2 FQNEAQ. CDR3 sequence: CASSSDPGTGNTIYF. CDR3 DNA: TGTGCCAGCAGCTCCGACCCGGGAACTGGAAACACCATATATTTT. Based on the CDR3 plus reference TRBV7-8 and TRBJ1-3, the full variable domain is GAGVSQSPRYKVAKRGQDVALRCDPISGHVSLFWYQQALGQGPEFLTYFQNEAQLDKSGLPSDRFFAERPEGSVSTLKIQRTQQEDSAVYLCASSSDPGTGNTIYFGEGSWLTVV.

This clone came up a few times. The rearrangement joins TRBV7-2 to TRBJ2-7; D may be TRBD1 or TRBD2 (5 bases each). CDR3 length: 13 amino acids. The V end was cut by 5 bases, the J end by 0 bases, with 8 bases between. Germline V CDR1 and CDR2: SGHTA, FQGNSA. The CDR3 coding sequence is TGTGCCAGCAGCCCGGGGCCCTCCTACGAGCAGTACTTC. It translates to CASSPGPSYEQYF.

The table lists this clone with a few counts. The gene calls are TRBV7-9 and TRBJ1-1; D call uncertain. From germline, CDR1 is SEHNR and CDR2 FQNEAQ (reference sequence). Trimming stripped 5 bases from V and 4 bases from J, with 11 bases between. The CDR3 has 13 residues. DNA for the CDR3: TGTGCCAGCAGCCCCACGATCGGCACTGAAGCTTTCTTT. It yields the protein CASSPTIGTEAFF.